This T cell receptor (beta chain) was profiled in a study of patients and donors after allogeneic stem cell transplantation. Deletions cut 5 bases from V and 3 bases from J, with 14 bases between. The CDR3 length is 14 residues. Germline lookup yields CDR1 SGHAT and CDR2 FQNNGV. TCRdb re-derived calls from the RT-PCR reads in MiXCR, one entry per CDR3 protein. Of about 110,000 distinct CDR3 sequences in the sample, 35% are singletons; the top ten hold under 30%. J is TRBJ2-7 and V is TRBV11-2, with D possibly matching TRBD1 (6 bases). The clonotype originates from a human donor who was either an allogeneic HSCT recipient or a stem cell or donor lymphocyte infusion donor (not recorded which). It is not recorded whose cells these are; they may come from a transplant donor. Sample: blood, either unsorted or a sorted T cell fraction (not recorded which). The CDR3 loop is CASSLTGWGYEQYF. CDR3 in DNA: TGTGCCAGCAGCCTTACAGGGTGGGGCTACGAGCAGTACTTC.